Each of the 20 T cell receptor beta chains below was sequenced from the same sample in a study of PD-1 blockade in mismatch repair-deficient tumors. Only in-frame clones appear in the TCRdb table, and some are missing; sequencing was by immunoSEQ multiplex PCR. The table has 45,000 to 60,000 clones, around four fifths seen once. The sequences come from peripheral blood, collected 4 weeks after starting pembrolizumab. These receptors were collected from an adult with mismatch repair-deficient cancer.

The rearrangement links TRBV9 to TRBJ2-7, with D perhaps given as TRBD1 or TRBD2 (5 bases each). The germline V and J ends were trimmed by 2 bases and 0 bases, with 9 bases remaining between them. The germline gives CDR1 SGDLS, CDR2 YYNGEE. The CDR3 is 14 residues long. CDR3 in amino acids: CASSVGGNSYEQYF. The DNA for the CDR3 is TGTGCCAGCAGCGTTGGGGGTAACTCCTACGAGCAGTACTTC.

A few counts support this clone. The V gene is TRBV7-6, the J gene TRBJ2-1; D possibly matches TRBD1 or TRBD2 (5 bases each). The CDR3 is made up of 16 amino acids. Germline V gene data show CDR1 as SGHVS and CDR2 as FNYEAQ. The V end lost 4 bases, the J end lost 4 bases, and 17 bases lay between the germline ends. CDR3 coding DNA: TGTGCCAGCAGCTCTTCCGGGACCCGCTTTTACAATGAGCAGTTCTTC. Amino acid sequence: CASSSSGTRFYNEQFF.

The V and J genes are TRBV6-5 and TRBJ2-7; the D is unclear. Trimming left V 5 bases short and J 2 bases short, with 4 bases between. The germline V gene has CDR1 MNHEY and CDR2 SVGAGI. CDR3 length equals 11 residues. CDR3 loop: CASSKTYEQYF. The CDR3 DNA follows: TGTGCCAGCAGTAAGACCTACGAGCAGTACTTC.

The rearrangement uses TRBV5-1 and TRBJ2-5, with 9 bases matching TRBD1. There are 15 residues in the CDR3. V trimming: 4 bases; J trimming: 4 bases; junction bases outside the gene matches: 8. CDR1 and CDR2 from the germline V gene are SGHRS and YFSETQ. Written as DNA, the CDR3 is TGCGCCAGCAGCCGGGACAGGGTGGGGTCAGAGACCCAGTACTTC. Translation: CASSRDRVGSETQYF.

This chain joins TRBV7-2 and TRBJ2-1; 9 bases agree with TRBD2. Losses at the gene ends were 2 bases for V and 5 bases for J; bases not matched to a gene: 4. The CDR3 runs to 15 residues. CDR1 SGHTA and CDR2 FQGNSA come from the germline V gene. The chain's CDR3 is CASSLSGRSDNEQFF. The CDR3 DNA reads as TGTGCCAGCAGCTTAAGCGGGAGGAGCGACAATGAGCAGTTCTTC.

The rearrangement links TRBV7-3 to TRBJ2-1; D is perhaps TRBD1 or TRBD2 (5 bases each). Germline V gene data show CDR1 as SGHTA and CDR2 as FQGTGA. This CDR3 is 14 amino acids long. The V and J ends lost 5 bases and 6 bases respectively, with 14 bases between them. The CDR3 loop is CASSEGRGINEQFF. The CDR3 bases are TGTGCCAGCAGCGAGGGTAGGGGTATCAATGAGCAGTTCTTC.

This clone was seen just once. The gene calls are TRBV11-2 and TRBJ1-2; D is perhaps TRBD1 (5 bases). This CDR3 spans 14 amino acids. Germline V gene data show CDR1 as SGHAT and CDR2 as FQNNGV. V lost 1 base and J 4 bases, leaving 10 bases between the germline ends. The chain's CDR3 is CASSLGDGGYGYTF. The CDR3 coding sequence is TGTGCCAGCAGCTTAGGGGACGGGGGCTATGGCTACACCTTC. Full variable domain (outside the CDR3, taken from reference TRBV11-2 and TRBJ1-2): EAGVAQSPRYKIIEKRQSVAFWCNPISGHATLYWYQQILGQGPKLLIQFQNNGVVDDSQLPKDRFSAERLKGVDSTLKIQPAKLEDSAVYLCASSLGDGGYGYTFGSGTRLTVV.

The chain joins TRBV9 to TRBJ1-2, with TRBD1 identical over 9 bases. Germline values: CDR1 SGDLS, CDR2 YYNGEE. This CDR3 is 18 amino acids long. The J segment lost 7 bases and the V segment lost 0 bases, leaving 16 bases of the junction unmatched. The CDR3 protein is CASSVAQDRGPIVSGYTF. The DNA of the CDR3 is TGTGCCAGCAGCGTAGCTCAGGACAGGGGCCCTATTGTTAGTGGCTACACCTTC.

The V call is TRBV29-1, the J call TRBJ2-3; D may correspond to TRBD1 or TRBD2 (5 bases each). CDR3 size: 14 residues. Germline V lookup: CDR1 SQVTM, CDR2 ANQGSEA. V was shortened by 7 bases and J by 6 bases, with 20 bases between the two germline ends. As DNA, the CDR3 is TGCAGCGCTGAGGGATCAGGGCGCTGGGATACGCAGTATTTT. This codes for CSAEGSGRWDTQYF.

The DNA for the CDR3 is TGTGCCAGCAGCTTAAGGGGGACAGGATCTTCCTACGAGCAGTACTTC. Residues: CASSLRGTGSSYEQYF. The chain is built from TRBV7-9 and TRBJ2-7, with 8 bases lining up with TRBD1. Germline V lookup: CDR1 SEHNR, CDR2 FQNEAQ (reference sequence). After removal of 2 bases from V and 1 base from J, the junction contained 7 bases not matched to a gene. The CDR3 totals 16 residues.

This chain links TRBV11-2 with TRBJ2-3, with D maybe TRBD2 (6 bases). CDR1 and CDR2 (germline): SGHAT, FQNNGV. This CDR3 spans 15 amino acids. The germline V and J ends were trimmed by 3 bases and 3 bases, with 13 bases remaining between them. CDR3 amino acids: CASSLGLGGTDTQYF. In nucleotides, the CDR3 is TGTGCCAGCAGCTTGGGACTGGGAGGAACAGATACGCAGTATTTT.

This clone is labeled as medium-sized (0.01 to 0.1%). The CDR3 sequence: CASSSTSGFQFF. In DNA, the CDR3 is TGTGCCAGCAGCTCGACTAGCGGGTTTCAGTTCTTC. V is TRBV14 and J is TRBJ2-1; 10 bases are a match to TRBD2. Germline CDR1 and CDR2: SGHDN and FVKESK. Trimming took 5 bases from V and 13 from J; bases not matched to a gene: 5. CDR3 length: 12 residues.

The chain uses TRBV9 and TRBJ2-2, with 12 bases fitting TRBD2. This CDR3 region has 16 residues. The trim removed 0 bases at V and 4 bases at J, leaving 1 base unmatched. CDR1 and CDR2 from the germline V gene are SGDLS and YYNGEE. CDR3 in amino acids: CASSVVLAGGTGELFF. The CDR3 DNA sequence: TGTGCCAGCAGCGTAGTACTAGCGGGAGGCACCGGGGAGCTGTTTTTT.

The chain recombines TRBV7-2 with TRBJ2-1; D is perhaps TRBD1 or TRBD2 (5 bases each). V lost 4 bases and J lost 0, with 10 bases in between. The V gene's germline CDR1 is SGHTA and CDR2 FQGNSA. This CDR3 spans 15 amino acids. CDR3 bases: TGTGCCAGCAGCTCTTGGGGGAGCTCCTACAATGAGCAGTTCTTC. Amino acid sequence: CASSSWGSSYNEQFF.

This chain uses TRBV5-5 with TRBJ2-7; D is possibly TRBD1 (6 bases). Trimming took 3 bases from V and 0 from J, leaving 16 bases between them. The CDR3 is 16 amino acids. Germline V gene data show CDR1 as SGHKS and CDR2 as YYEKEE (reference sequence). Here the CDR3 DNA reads TGTGCCAGCAGCTCGCCGGGACATCCGTTCTCCTACGAGCAGTACTTC. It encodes CASSSPGHPFSYEQYF.

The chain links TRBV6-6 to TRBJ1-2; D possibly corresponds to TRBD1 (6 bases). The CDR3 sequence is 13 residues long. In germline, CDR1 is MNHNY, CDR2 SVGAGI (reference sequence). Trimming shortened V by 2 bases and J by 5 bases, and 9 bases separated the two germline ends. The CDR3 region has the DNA TGTGCCAGCAGTTACCGGGACACATATGGCTACACCTTC. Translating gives CASSYRDTYGYTF.

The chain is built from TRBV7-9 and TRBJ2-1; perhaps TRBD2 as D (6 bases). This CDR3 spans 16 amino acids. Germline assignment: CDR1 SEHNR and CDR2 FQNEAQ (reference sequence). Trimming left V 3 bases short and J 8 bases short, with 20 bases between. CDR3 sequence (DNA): TGTGCCAGCAGCTTCCGACTAGTAGGTTATGGGGATGAGCAGTTCTTC. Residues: CASSFRLVGYGDEQFF.

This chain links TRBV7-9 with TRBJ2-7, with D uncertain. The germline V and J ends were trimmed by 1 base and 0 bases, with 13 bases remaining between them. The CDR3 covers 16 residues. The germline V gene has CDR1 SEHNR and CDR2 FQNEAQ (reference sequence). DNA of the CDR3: TGTGCCAGCAGCTTAGTGGAGACCGGAAGCTCCTACGAGCAGTACTTC. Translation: CASSLVETGSSYEQYF. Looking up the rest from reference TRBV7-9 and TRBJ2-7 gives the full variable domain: DTGVSQNPRHKITKRGQNVTFRCDPISEHNRLYWYRQTLGQGPEFLTYFQNEAQLEKSRLLSDRFSAERPKGSFSTLEIQRTEQGDSAMYLCASSLVETGSSYEQYFGPGTRLTVT.

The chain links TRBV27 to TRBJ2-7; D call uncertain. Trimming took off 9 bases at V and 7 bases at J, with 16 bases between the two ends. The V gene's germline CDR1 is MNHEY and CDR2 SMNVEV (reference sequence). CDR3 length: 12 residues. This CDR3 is CARQQSSGEQYF. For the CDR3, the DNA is TGTGCCAGGCAACAAAGTTCTGGTGAGCAGTACTTC.

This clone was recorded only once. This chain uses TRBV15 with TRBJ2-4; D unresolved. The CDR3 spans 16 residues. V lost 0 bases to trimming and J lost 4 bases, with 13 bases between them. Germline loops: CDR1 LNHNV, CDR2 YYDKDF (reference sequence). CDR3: CATSRDFMGGKNIQYF. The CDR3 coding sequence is TGTGCCACCAGCAGAGATTTTATGGGCGGTAAAAACATTCAGTACTTC.